These 5 T cell receptor beta chains came from one sample sequenced in a study of blood T cell repertoires in COVID-19. Measured with immunoSEQ multiplex PCR; TCRdb has only the in-frame clones, and not every one. The repertoire holds under 200,000 clones, with about three quarters as singletons. The sample consisted of peripheral blood. The receptors were gathered from a man between 60 and 75 years old with acute or convalescent COVID-19.

The chain employs TRBV4-3 and TRBJ2-3, with 7 bases that match TRBD1. The V and J ends lost 0 bases and 2 bases, in that order; junction bases with no gene match: 5. The germline CDR1 and CDR2 sequences are LGHNA and YSLEER. The CDR3 has 16 residues. The CDR3: CASSQDRDRFTDTQYF. CDR3 nucleotides: TGCGCCAGCAGCCAAGATCGGGACAGATTCACAGATACGCAGTATTTT.

There are a few counts of this clone. The chain combines TRBV4-1 with TRBJ1-3, with TRBD1 identical over 11 bases. This CDR3 is 17 amino acids long. Germline V gives CDR1 MGHRA, CDR2 YSYEKL. After removal of 1 base from V and 3 bases from J, the junction contained 5 bases not matched to a gene. The CDR3 protein is CASSQVGTGGGGNTIYF. The DNA for the CDR3 is TGCGCCAGCAGCCAAGTTGGGACAGGGGGTGGTGGAAACACCATATATTTT.

As to this clone: Different DNA sequences within this sample yield the same CDR3. The CDR3 DNA sequence: TGTGCCAGCAGCCCCGGGACTAGCGGCCAAGAGACCCAGTACTTC. Amino acid sequence: CASSPGTSGQETQYF. The chain carries TRBV4-2 and TRBJ2-5; 11 positions match TRBD2. The CDR3 sequence is 15 residues long. Germline lookup yields CDR1 LGHNA and CDR2 YNFKEQ. V lost 4 bases, J lost 1 base, and 2 bases stayed unmatched.

This chain links TRBV5-1 with TRBJ1-4, with no clear D. The germline V and J ends were trimmed by 1 base and 2 bases, with 12 bases remaining between them. CDR1 SGHRS and CDR2 YFSETQ come from the germline V gene. The CDR3 loop spans 16 amino acids. The CDR3 protein is CASSLSPGYTNEKLFF. The CDR3 region has the DNA TGCGCCAGCAGCTTGAGCCCGGGGTATACTAATGAAAAACTGTTTTTT.

The rearrangement links TRBV12-3 or TRBV12-4 to TRBJ1-1, with no clear D. The length of the CDR3 is 12 residues. V lost 1 base to trimming and J lost 4 bases, with 4 bases between them. The CDR3: CASSLDGTEAFF. The DNA of the CDR3 is TGTGCCAGCAGTTTAGACGGCACTGAAGCTTTCTTT.